This TCR beta chain was retrieved from a study of T-cell reconstitution after alpha-beta-depleted transplantation in children. The CDR3 loop spans 15 amino acids. CDR1 and CDR2 (germline): MNHEY, SVGAGI. V was trimmed by 0 bases and J by 3 bases, leaving 12 bases between them. This clonotype was observed many times. The TCRbeta library was prepared with unique molecular identifiers. TCRdb independently ran MiXCR on the PCR reads; one entry per CDR3 protein. The profile shows 380,000 or so distinct CDR3 sequences, about 14% of them singletons. This rearrangement joins TRBV6-5 to TRBJ2-7, with unresolved D. This TCR derives from a human donor who donated a stem cell graft to a child with Fanconi anemia. This specimen was PBMCs, taken from the stem cell graft. The DNA for the CDR3 is TGTGCCAGCAGTTACTCATCGGGTTATTACTACGAGCAGTACTTC. Its translation: CASSYSSGYYYEQYF.